This T cell receptor (beta chain) stems from a study of T cell clonotyping in hematopoietic cell transplantation. Study details: Cytoreduction preceded collection of pretransplant recipient samples. Whole-study findings and limits: Broader posttransplant TCR repertoire diversity was predicted by graft donor and pretransplant recipient Inverse Simpson Index values. CD4 and CD8 repertoire contributions could not be separated without sorting. At the given depth, recipient repertoires were over 95% de novo clonotypes.

Time point in this sample: recipient sample about 28 days before transplant, after cytoreduction. The length of the CDR3 is 14 residues. With 4 bases clipped from V and 2 bases from J, the junction kept 4 bases outside the gene matches. Germline CDR1 reads ENHRY; CDR2 reads SYGVKD. As regards this clone: Its antigen is as yet unknown.

Sequenced by immunoSEQ multiplex PCR; TCRdb stores in-frame clones only, minus some. This sample has around 25,000 clones; roughly 84% occur once, and the top ten carry approximately 22%. The rearrangement uses TRBV10-3 and TRBJ2-5; 7 bases are a match to TRBD2. This clonotype originated in a woman aged 60-70 years with acute myeloid leukemia. Some clones in this sample may be carry-over from other donors' samples. Sequencing was performed on peripheral blood mononuclear cells, taken before stem cell transplant. The CDR3: CAISVYGGQETQYF. Here the CDR3 DNA reads TGTGCCATCAGTGTGTACGGGGGGCAAGAGACCCAGTACTTC.